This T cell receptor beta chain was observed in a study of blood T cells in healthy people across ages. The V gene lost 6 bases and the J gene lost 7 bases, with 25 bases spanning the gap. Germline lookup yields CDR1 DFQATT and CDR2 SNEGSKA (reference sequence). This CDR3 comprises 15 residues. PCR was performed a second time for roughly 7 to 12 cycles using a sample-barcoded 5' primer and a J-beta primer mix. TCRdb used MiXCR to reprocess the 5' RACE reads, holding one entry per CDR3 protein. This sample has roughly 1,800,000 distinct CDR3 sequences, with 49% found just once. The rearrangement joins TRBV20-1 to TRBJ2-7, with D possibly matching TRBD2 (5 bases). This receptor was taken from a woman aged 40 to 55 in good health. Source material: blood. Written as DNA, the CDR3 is TGCAGTGCGTCGGGAACGCCGAGCTCCTACAATGAGCAGTACTTC. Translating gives CSASGTPSSYNEQYF.